This T cell receptor beta chain was identified in a study of T cell changes during pregnancy in multiple sclerosis. CDR1 is SGHTA, CDR2 FQGNSA, per germline. This CDR3 region has 19 residues. V shed 2 bases and J shed 5 bases, with 22 bases lying between them. The method was immunoSEQ multiplex PCR; TCRdb's version includes in-frame clones alone and lacks a portion of them. The sample lists approximately 51,000 clones; under 95% were seen once. The rearrangement joins TRBV7-2 to TRBJ1-6; possible D gene TRBD1, 6 bases. This TCR came from a female donor with multiple sclerosis, enrolled in a pregnancy study. The starting material was CD4+ T cells from peripheral blood mononuclear cells, obtained in the second trimester of pregnancy. The CDR3, as DNA: TGTGCCAGCAGCTTAAGGCCCTTTCCCGGGACATATAATAATTCACCCCTCCACTTT. This translates into CASSLRPFPGTYNNSPLHF.